A selection of T cell receptor beta chains follows, all from one sample in a study of cytomegalovirus exposure and HLA in healthy donors. Here immunoSEQ multiplex PCR was the method, and the copy in TCRdb shows in-frame clones only, minus some. The table has more than 95,000 clones, approximately 94% seen once. Material for sequencing was PBMCs. The receptors were sampled from a man in his late teens or twenties in good health and CMV-seronegative. The CDR3 runs from the conserved cysteine through the conserved F or W. The D gene is left open where the match is weak. Some rows have no size entry. The others give once, few or many, or a class for an expanded clone.

J gene: TRBJ1-1; D gene: -; V gene: TRBV2; clone size: -; CDR3 DNA: TGTGCCAGCATAAGGGAGCGAACTGAAGCTTTCTTT; CDR3 protein: CASIRERTEAFF
J gene: TRBJ2-1; D gene: TRBD2; V gene: TRBV5-1; clone size: once; CDR3 DNA: TGCGCCAGCAGCTTAAGGCTAGCGGGGGCTCCTGGGGAGCAGTTCTTC; CDR3 protein: CASSLRLAGAPGEQFF
J gene: TRBJ1-2; D gene: TRBD1; V gene: TRBV11-1; clone size: -; CDR3 DNA: TGTGCCAGCAGCTTTTCTGCAGGGGGCCGCTATGGCTACACCTTC; CDR3 protein: CASSFSAGGRYGYTF
J gene: TRBJ2-5; D gene: TRBD2; V gene: TRBV7-8; clone size: -; CDR3 DNA: TGTGCCAGCAGCTCCGGGACTAGCGGGAGTATTGCAGAGACCCAGTACTTC; CDR3 protein: CASSSGTSGSIAETQYF
J gene: TRBJ2-7; D gene: -; V gene: TRBV19; clone size: -; CDR3 DNA: TGTGCCAGTAGTACTCCAGGGGCCGCTAACTCCTACGAGCAGTACTTC; CDR3 protein: CASSTPGAANSYEQYF
J gene: TRBJ1-2; D gene: -; V gene: TRBV28; clone size: -; CDR3 DNA: TGTGCCAGCAGTCTAATCGACAGGATTAACTATGGCTACACCTTC; CDR3 protein: CASSLIDRINYGYTF
J gene: TRBJ1-3; D gene: -; V gene: TRBV19; clone size: -; CDR3 DNA: TGTGCCAGCCAAATTGGGAGCTCTGGAAACACCATATATTTT; CDR3 protein: CASQIGSSGNTIYF
J gene: TRBJ2-1; D gene: TRBD2; V gene: TRBV28; clone size: -; CDR3 DNA: TGTGCCAGCAGGATTAGCGGGAGTTCCCACAATGAGCAGTTCTTC; CDR3 protein: CASRISGSSHNEQFF
J gene: TRBJ2-7; D gene: TRBD2; V gene: TRBV27; clone size: -; CDR3 DNA: TGTGCCAGCAGTTTATCTAGCGGGAGCTACGAGCAGTACTTC; CDR3 protein: CASSLSSGSYEQYF
J gene: TRBJ2-7; D gene: TRBD2; V gene: TRBV18; clone size: -; CDR3 DNA: TGTGCCAGCTCACCTTGGACTAGCGGGGCCTACGAGCAGTACTTC; CDR3 protein: CASSPWTSGAYEQYF
J gene: TRBJ2-7; D gene: TRBD1; V gene: TRBV27; clone size: once; CDR3 DNA: TGTGCCAGCAGTAGACGACAGGGCCAACGATACGAGCAGTACTTC; CDR3 protein: CASSRRQGQRYEQYF
J gene: TRBJ1-2; D gene: -; V gene: TRBV27; clone size: -; CDR3 DNA: TGTGCCAGCAGTTTAGGGCCAAGTCAAACCTTC; CDR3 protein: CASSLGPSQTF
J gene: TRBJ1-3; D gene: TRBD1; V gene: TRBV4-2; clone size: -; CDR3 DNA: TGTGCCAGCAGCCATTTTTGGCCCTCGACAGGGGGCTCTGGAAACACCATATATTTT; CDR3 protein: CASSHFWPSTGGSGNTIYF
J gene: TRBJ2-3; D gene: TRBD2; V gene: TRBV7-2; clone size: -; CDR3 DNA: TGTGCCAGCAGCTTAAGAGGCAAGCGGGAGGGCCGTGGTACGCAGTATTTT; CDR3 protein: CASSLRGKREGRGTQYF
J gene: TRBJ2-1; D gene: TRBD1; V gene: TRBV29-1; clone size: -; CDR3 DNA: TGCAGCGACTCCAGGGGGCTATCCTACAATGAGCAGTTCTTC; CDR3 protein: CSDSRGLSYNEQFF
J gene: TRBJ2-7; D gene: TRBD1; V gene: TRBV7-9; clone size: -; CDR3 DNA: TGTGCCAGCAGCTTAGGGGACAGGGGGTCCTCCTACGAGCAGTACTTC; CDR3 protein: CASSLGDRGSSYEQYF
J gene: TRBJ1-2; D gene: -; V gene: TRBV27; clone size: -; CDR3 DNA: TGTGCCAGCAGTTTAGGACGGGGGGCGCCTAACTATGGCTACACCTTC; CDR3 protein: CASSLGRGAPNYGYTF
J gene: TRBJ2-1; D gene: -; V gene: TRBV5-4; clone size: -; CDR3 DNA: TGTGCCAGCAGCTCAGAGGGGGGGGCGCGGGAGCAGTTCTTC; CDR3 protein: CASSSEGGAREQFF
J gene: TRBJ2-7; D gene: TRBD1; V gene: TRBV11-2; clone size: -; CDR3 DNA: TGTGCCAGCAGCAGACAGGGGACGATTTACGAGCAGTACTTC; CDR3 protein: CASSRQGTIYEQYF
J gene: TRBJ2-5; D gene: TRBD2; V gene: TRBV5-4; clone size: -; CDR3 DNA: TGTGCCAGCAGCTTGGAGGGACTAGCGGGAGTAGAGACCCAGTACTTC; CDR3 protein: CASSLEGLAGVETQYF
J gene: TRBJ1-5; D gene: TRBD1; V gene: TRBV2; clone size: -; CDR3 DNA: TGTGCCAGCAGTGTGGGGACAGGCCTCAATCAGCCCCAGCATTTT; CDR3 protein: CASSVGTGLNQPQHF
J gene: TRBJ1-1; D gene: -; V gene: TRBV6-5; clone size: -; CDR3 DNA: TGTGCCAGCAGTCTCACAGGAGACCCTGAAGCTTTCTTT; CDR3 protein: CASSLTGDPEAFF